One sample yielded the 21 T cell receptor beta chains listed below, sequenced in a study of T cells expressing NK-cell markers. TCRdb reprocessed the 5' RACE reads; each CDR3 protein has one entry and no DNA is given. The repertoire table contains about 450,000 distinct CDR3 sequences. The source material was blood T cells: a sorted CD56 or NKG2C T cell subset, CD4+ or CD8+ T cells, or bulk PBMC T cells (not recorded which). The receptors derive from a woman between 18 and 70 years old in good health.

The V and J genes are TRBV6-2 or TRBV6-3 and TRBJ1-1; TCRdb proposes TRBD1, but this gene call is untestable without DNA. CDR1 is MNHEY, CDR2 SVGEGT, per germline. This CDR3 has 13 residues. CDR3 protein: CASRIRVNTEAFF.

This rearrangement joins TRBV5-1 to TRBJ2-7; TCRdb designates TRBD1, a call that cannot be tested without DNA. Germline V gene lookup returns CDR1 SGHRS and CDR2 YFSETQ. The CDR3 runs 13 residues. The CDR3 reads CASSPSGESVQYF.

The chain is built from TRBV18 and TRBJ1-5; TCRdb reports TRBD1, a call that lacks DNA to check it against. The CDR3 is 16 residues long. CDR1 and CDR2 from the germline V gene are KGHSH and LQKENI. The CDR3 spells CASSPGTGGSNQPQHF.

This chain joins TRBV7-2 and TRBJ2-3; TCRdb's assignment of TRBD2 cannot be checked, as there is no DNA. The CDR3 runs 15 residues. Germline V lookup: CDR1 SGHTA, CDR2 FQGNSA. The CDR3 reads CASSQTSGSWYTQYF. The full variable domain, rest sourced from reference TRBV7-2 and TRBJ2-3, is GAGVSQSPSNKVTEKGKDVELRCDPISGHTALYWYRQSLGQGLEFLIYFQGNSAPDKSGLPSDRFSAERTGGSVSTLTIQRTQQEDSAVYLCASSQTSGSWYTQYFGPGTRLTVL.

The chain couples TRBV12-3 or TRBV12-4 to TRBJ2-2; as DNA is missing, the TRBD1 call by TCRdb cannot be tested. The CDR3 spans 18 residues. CDR3 in amino acids: CASSFNRPGTGAFGELFF.

The chain joins TRBV10-3 to TRBJ2-1; TCRdb's D gene call, TRBD2, goes unchecked for lack of DNA. The CDR3 is made up of 15 amino acids. Germline V gene sequence: CDR1 ENHRY, CDR2 SYGVKD. The CDR3 sequence: CAISGRLAGGNEQFF.

V is TRBV7-2 and J is TRBJ2-3; TCRdb's D gene call, TRBD2, goes unchecked for lack of DNA. This CDR3 spans 15 amino acids. Germline V lookup: CDR1 SGHTA, CDR2 FQGNSA. CDR3: CASSSGGARTDTQYF.

V and J are TRBV24-1 and TRBJ2-5; TCRdb's D call, TRBD1, is unchecked because there is no DNA. Germline values: CDR1 KGHDR, CDR2 SFDVKD. The CDR3 extends over 15 amino acids. This CDR3 is CATSDPRQELETQYF.

This sequence joins TRBV14 and TRBJ2-1; no DNA is available, so the TRBD1 call from TCRdb remains unchecked. Germline-derived CDR1 and CDR2 are SGHDN and FVKESK. CDR3 length equals 12 residues. This chain's CDR3 is CASSSRDVRQFF.

The J gene is TRBJ1-4, the V gene TRBV5-1. The CDR3 covers 14 residues. In germline, CDR1 is SGHRS, CDR2 YFSETQ. CDR3 region: CASSFGTTNEKLFF.

This sequence joins TRBV7-2 and TRBJ2-3; TCRdb lists TRBD2, though no DNA is available to test this call. CDR3 length: 16 residues. Germline CDR1 reads SGHTA; CDR2 reads FQGNSA. The CDR3 spells CASSPTGTRPSDTQYF. The full variable domain, its missing parts supplied by reference TRBV7-2 and TRBJ2-3, is GAGVSQSPSNKVTEKGKDVELRCDPISGHTALYWYRQSLGQGLEFLIYFQGNSAPDKSGLPSDRFSAERTGGSVSTLTIQRTQQEDSAVYLCASSPTGTRPSDTQYFGPGTRLTVL.

This rearrangement joins TRBV28 to TRBJ1-6; lacking DNA, the TRBD1 call made by TCRdb goes unchecked. Germline CDR1 reads MDHEN; CDR2 reads SYDVKM. The CDR3 is 15 amino acids. This CDR3 reads CASTTDREGYSPLHF.

This sequence joins TRBV20-1 and TRBJ2-1; with no DNA, the TCRdb D assignment of TRBD2 cannot be verified. Germline CDR1 reads DFQATT; CDR2 reads SNEGSKA (reference sequence). The CDR3 runs 12 residues. The CDR3 reads CSAPHLRDEQFF.

This chain connects TRBV10-3 to TRBJ2-5; the D call from TCRdb, TRBD2, cannot be confirmed without DNA. The CDR3 contains 14 residues. Germline V gene sequence: CDR1 ENHRY, CDR2 SYGVKD. The CDR3 loop reads CAISGGLAGQTQYF.

V is TRBV18 and J is TRBJ1-2. This CDR3 is 14 amino acids long. Germline V lookup: CDR1 KGHSH, CDR2 LQKENI. The CDR3 loop is CASSPPWGDYGYTF.

V and J are TRBV7-2 and TRBJ2-3; the TCRdb call, TRBD1, lacks DNA for checking. Per the germline V gene, CDR1 is SGHTA and CDR2 is FQGNSA. This CDR3 has 13 residues. The CDR3: CASSSAPTDTQYF.

J is TRBJ2-2 and V is TRBV12-3 or TRBV12-4. The CDR3 spans 11 residues. The CDR3 loop reads CASSLGWELFF.

The V gene is TRBV12-3 or TRBV12-4, the J gene TRBJ1-5. The CDR3 covers 16 residues. The CDR3 spells CASSLNRPPRYQPQHF.

The rearrangement links TRBV20-1 to TRBJ1-2; TCRdb's D call, TRBD1, is unchecked because there is no DNA. Germline CDR1 is DFQATT and CDR2 is SNEGSKA (reference sequence). The CDR3 loop spans 15 amino acids. CDR3: CSAIPSTGGNYGYTF.

The chain couples TRBV6-1 to TRBJ2-1; TCRdb indicates TRBD2, and absent DNA this call remains unverified. In germline, CDR1 is MNHNS, CDR2 SASEGT. The CDR3 sequence is 17 residues long. CDR3 sequence reads: CASNLSWVAASYNEQFF.

V gene TRBV12-3 or TRBV12-4 combines with J gene TRBJ2-2; TCRdb's assignment of TRBD1 cannot be checked, as there is no DNA. The CDR3 loop spans 16 amino acids. CDR3 residues: CASSPDGPRGMGELFF.